This is a list of T cell receptor beta chains from one sample in a study of T cells in Graves' hyperthyroidism and ophthalmopathy. TCRdb reanalysed the multiplex PCR reads using MiXCR and keeps one entry per CDR3 protein. The table has about 360,000 distinct CDR3 sequences, roughly an eighth seen once. Source material: blood. These receptor sequences come from a young woman with Graves' hyperthyroidism. Both conserved end residues are part of each CDR3. The D gene is left open where the match is weak. Size is stated for part of the rows, as once, few or many counts, or as a class when the clone is expanded.

v_call	j_call	clone_size	d_call	cdr3_aa	cdr3_nt
TRBV24-1	TRBJ2-7	many	NA	CATSDLGIGMDLYEQYF	TGTGCCACCAGTGATTTAGGTATCGGGATGGACCTATACGAGCAGTACTTC
TRBV6-4	TRBJ2-1	NA	NA	CASSGDGDEQFF	TGTGCCAGCAGTGGGGACGGGGATGAGCAGTTCTTC
TRBV15	TRBJ2-2	NA	NA	CATSRTGTGNTGELFF	TGTGCCACCAGCAGAACCGGGACGGGGAACACCGGGGAGCTGTTTTTT
TRBV2	TRBJ2-3	many	TRBD2	CASSPTSGTDTQYF	TGTGCCAGCAGTCCTACTAGCGGCACAGATACGCAGTATTTT
TRBV4-1	TRBJ2-3	few	NA	CASSRLVTDTQYF	TGCGCCAGCAGCCGACTAGTGACAGATACGCAGTATTTT
TRBV15	TRBJ1-1	many	NA	CATSSPGQNTEAFF	TGTGCCACCAGCAGTCCGGGACAGAACACTGAAGCTTTCTTT
TRBV20-1	TRBJ2-7	many	TRBD1	CSAREGDRSDEQYF	TGCAGTGCTAGAGAGGGGGACAGGAGCGACGAGCAGTACTTC
TRBV20-1	TRBJ2-5	many	NA	CSARDRVRETQYF	TGCAGTGCTAGAGATAGGGTTCGGGAGACCCAGTACTTC
TRBV12-3/TRBV12-4	TRBJ1-1	many	NA	CASRCWGVPNTEAFF	TGTGCCAGCCGTTGCTGGGGAGTCCCGAACACTGAAGCTTTCTTT
TRBV20-1	TRBJ2-2	many	NA	CSASGLRTGELFF	TGCAGTGCTTCAGGGTTAAGAACCGGGGAGCTGTTTTTT
TRBV18	TRBJ2-2	NA	NA	CASSPATKANTGELFF	TGTGCCAGCTCACCCGCGACTAAAGCGAACACCGGGGAGCTGTTTTTT
TRBV29-1	TRBJ1-4	few	NA	CSFRAQGNEKLFF	TGCAGCTTCCGGGCCCAGGGCAATGAAAAACTGTTTTTT
TRBV24-1	TRBJ2-3	NA	TRBD2	CATTSGLPQDTQYF	TGTGCCACGACTAGCGGGCTACCGCAAGATACGCAGTATTTT
TRBV28	TRBJ2-1	many	NA	CASRRGGLSYNEQFF	TGTGCCAGCAGAAGGGGGGGCCTCTCCTACAATGAGCAGTTCTTC
TRBV12-3/TRBV12-4	TRBJ2-3	few	TRBD2	CASWGGTGDTQYF	TGTGCCAGTTGGGGGGGAACAGGAGATACGCAGTATTTT